There are many counts of the clone carrying this T cell receptor (beta chain). What it binds is not known. Samples came from axillary lymph nodes draining the breast cancer. TCRdb used MiXCR to reprocess the multiplex PCR reads, holding one entry per CDR3 protein. The sample lists approximately 130,000 distinct CDR3 sequences; around 20% were seen once. Germline CDR1 MGHRA, CDR2 YSYEKL. Trimming took 2 bases from V and 5 from J, leaving 18 bases between them. The CDR3 is made up of 16 amino acids. The sample is drawn from a study of breast tumors, draining lymph nodes, adjacent tissues. Study-level findings and limits: Tumors had less TCR diversity than lymph nodes, more than nontumor tissue. Compared with basal-like, luminal-like tumors shared significantly more repertoire with nontumor tissue. Most tumor T cells seemingly derive from lymph node, then expand in tumor.

The source material was axillary lymph node tissue. The chain links TRBV4-1 to TRBJ2-5, with D perhaps matching TRBD1 (6 bases). The TCR originated in a female donor with breast cancer. Some clones in this sample may be carry-over from other donors' samples. The CDR3 sequence: CASSQIPRQARETQYF. The DNA of the CDR3 is TGCGCCAGCAGCCAAATACCCCGACAGGCACGGGAGACCCAGTACTTC.